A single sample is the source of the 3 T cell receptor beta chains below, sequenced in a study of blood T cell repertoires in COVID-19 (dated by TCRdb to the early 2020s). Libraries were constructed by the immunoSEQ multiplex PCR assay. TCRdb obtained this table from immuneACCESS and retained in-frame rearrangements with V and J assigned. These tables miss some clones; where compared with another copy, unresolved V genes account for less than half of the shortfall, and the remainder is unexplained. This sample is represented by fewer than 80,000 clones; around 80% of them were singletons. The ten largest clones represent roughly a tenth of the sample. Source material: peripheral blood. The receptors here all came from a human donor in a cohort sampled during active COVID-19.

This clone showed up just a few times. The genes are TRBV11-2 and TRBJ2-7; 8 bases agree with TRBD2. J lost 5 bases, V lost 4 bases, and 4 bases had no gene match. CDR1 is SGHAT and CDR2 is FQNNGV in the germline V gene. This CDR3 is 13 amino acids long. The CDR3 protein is CASSYSGADEQYF. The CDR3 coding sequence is TGTGCCAGCAGCTATAGCGGGGCCGACGAGCAGTACTTC.

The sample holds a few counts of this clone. The CDR3 is CASSEQGGAYNEQFF. For the CDR3, the DNA is TGTGCCAGCAGTGAACAGGGAGGCGCCTACAATGAGCAGTTCTTC. The rearrangement joins TRBV6-1 to TRBJ2-1, with D tentatively TRBD2 (6 bases). This CDR3 region has 15 residues. The V end lost 2 bases, the J end lost 2 bases, and 10 bases lay between the germline ends. Germline V lookup: CDR1 MNHNS, CDR2 SASEGT.

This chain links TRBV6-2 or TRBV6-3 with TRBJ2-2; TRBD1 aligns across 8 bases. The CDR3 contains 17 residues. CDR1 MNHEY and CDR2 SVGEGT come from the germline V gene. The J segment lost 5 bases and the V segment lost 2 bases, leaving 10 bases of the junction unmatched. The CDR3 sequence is CASSYPLQGARTGELFF. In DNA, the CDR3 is TGTGCCAGCAGTTACCCCCTTCAGGGGGCGCGGACCGGGGAGCTGTTTTTT.